This TCR beta chain was found in a study of T cell responses to AZD1222 COVID-19 vaccine. This clone was observed a single time. Its specificity is not known. Data came from immunoSEQ multiplex PCR; TCRdb stores just in-frame clones and leaves some out. The sample records 120,000 to 150,000 clones, approximately 78% being singletons. Study-wide points: Within unmutated variant regions lay the reported targets of nearly half of spike-specific TCRs. Spike-specific TCR breadth and depth were elevated following two AZD1222 doses. Repertoires were sampled only after the peak T cell response.

This CDR3 region has 15 residues. V was cut by 6 bases and J by 2 bases, with 16 bases left in between. From germline, CDR1 is MNHEY and CDR2 SVGAGI. The sample here was peripheral blood, taken on day 0 of MenACWY control vaccination. V gene TRBV6-5 combines with J gene TRBJ1-2; the D is unclear. The TCR originated in an adult in good health. The DNA of the CDR3 is TGTGCCAGCAGGCCAGACATATCCCCGAACTATGGCTACACCTTC. This gives the protein CASRPDISPNYGYTF.